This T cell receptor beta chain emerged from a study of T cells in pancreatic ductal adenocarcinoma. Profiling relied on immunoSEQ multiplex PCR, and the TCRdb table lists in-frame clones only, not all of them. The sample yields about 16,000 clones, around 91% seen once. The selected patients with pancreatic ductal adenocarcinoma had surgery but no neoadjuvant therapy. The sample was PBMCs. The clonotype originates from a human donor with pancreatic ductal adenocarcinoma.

In nucleotides, the CDR3 is TGTGCCAGCAGCGTAGGGGGTTCCAACTATGGCTACACCTTC. This translates into CASSVGGSNYGYTF. The V gene is TRBV9, the J gene TRBJ1-2; the D is unclear. CDR3 length: 14 residues. Trimming stripped 0 bases from V and 2 bases from J, with 8 bases between. CDR1 and CDR2 from the germline V gene are SGDLS and YYNGEE.